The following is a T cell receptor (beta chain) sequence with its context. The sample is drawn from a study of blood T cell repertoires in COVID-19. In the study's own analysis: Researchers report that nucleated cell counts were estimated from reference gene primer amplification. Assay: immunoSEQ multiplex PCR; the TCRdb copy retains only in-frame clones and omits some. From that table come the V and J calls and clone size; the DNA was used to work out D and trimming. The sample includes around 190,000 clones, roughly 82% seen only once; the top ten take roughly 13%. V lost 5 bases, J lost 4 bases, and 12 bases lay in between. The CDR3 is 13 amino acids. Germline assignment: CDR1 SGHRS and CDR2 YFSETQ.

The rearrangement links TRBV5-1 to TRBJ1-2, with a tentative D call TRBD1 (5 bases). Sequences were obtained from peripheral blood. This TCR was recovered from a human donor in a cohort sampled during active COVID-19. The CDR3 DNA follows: TGCGCCAGCAGGACAGATATGGGCTATGGCTACACCTTC. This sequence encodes CASRTDMGYGYTF.